A selection of T cell receptor beta chains follows, all from one sample in a study of CD8+ T cells in alopecia areata. The data were produced by immunoSEQ multiplex PCR, yet TCRdb's version contains in-frame clones alone and is incomplete. The table lists over 150,000 clones, almost 65% of them singletons. Sequenced material: CD4+ T cells sorted from blood, taken at week 0. The receptor source for this set is a human donor with alopecia areata. The CDR3 runs from the conserved cysteine through the conserved F or W. A D gene is named only where the DNA matches it firmly.

CASSVRQTDTQYF,-,TRBV9,TRBJ2-3
CASSPGLQGAYNEQFF,-,TRBV4-1,TRBJ2-1
CAISETGLAPVNIQYF,TRBD2,TRBV10-3,TRBJ2-4
CASSQVRTDTQYF,-,TRBV4-3,TRBJ2-3
CSVLHEDQETQYF,-,TRBV29-1,TRBJ2-5
CASSVQAAGELFF,-,TRBV6-1,TRBJ2-2
CASSGTEVYGYTF,-,TRBV6-1,TRBJ1-2
CSVADPGQPQHF,-,TRBV29-1,TRBJ1-5
CASSQVGQGAGEQFF,TRBD1,TRBV4-1,TRBJ2-1
CAIRERRTAEAFF,-,TRBV10-3,TRBJ1-1
CASRAPQGNGYTF,-,TRBV27,TRBJ1-2
CASLGGTEAFF,-,TRBV2,TRBJ1-1
CASSYRGFKDTEAFF,-,TRBV6-5,TRBJ1-1
CASSLSGELFF,-,TRBV5-1,TRBJ2-2
CASSDLGGGYTF,-,TRBV9,TRBJ1-2
CSVVEKPTGELFF,-,TRBV29-1,TRBJ2-2
CASSDGYNEQFF,-,TRBV2,TRBJ2-1
CASSVSVNTEAFF,-,TRBV6-4,TRBJ1-1
CAWSVGAGGATDTQYF,TRBD2,TRBV30,TRBJ2-3
CSVEVTGVKTQYF,TRBD1,TRBV29-1,TRBJ2-5
CAWSVSGATNYGYTF,-,TRBV30,TRBJ1-2
CASSPRTADQPQHF,-,TRBV27,TRBJ1-5
CASSQFTGDYEQYF,-,TRBV5-1,TRBJ2-7
CSVEESGFYGYTF,-,TRBV29-1,TRBJ1-2
CASSLTLGSSPLHF,-,TRBV5-1,TRBJ1-6
CATGTSGGSDTQYF,TRBD2,TRBV7-9,TRBJ2-3
CSVGLARNEQFF,TRBD2,TRBV29-1,TRBJ2-1
CASRSRELFF,-,TRBV6-5,TRBJ2-2
CASSLTRMNTEAFF,-,TRBV5-1,TRBJ1-1
CSVEVYRDRVYEQYF,TRBD1,TRBV29-1,TRBJ2-7
CASTRQGAVQPQHF,TRBD1,TRBV6-6,TRBJ1-5
CASSPQGTGANVLTF,-,TRBV9,TRBJ2-6
CASSLGGLGNEQFF,-,TRBV5-1,TRBJ2-1
CAWSNGVRSYGYTF,-,TRBV30,TRBJ1-2
CSVTSQAVSSYNEQFF,-,TRBV29-1,TRBJ2-1
CASTLRPGRDSPLHF,-,TRBV11-3,TRBJ1-6
CATSGALSGANVLTF,-,TRBV15,TRBJ2-6
CASSELDNEAFF,-,TRBV25-1,TRBJ1-1
CASTRGGNSPLHF,-,TRBV25-1,TRBJ1-6
CASSPAGTGNQPQHF,TRBD1,TRBV7-8,TRBJ1-5
CASMLLGQGAQPQHF,TRBD1,TRBV27,TRBJ1-5
CASSTGPEQFF,-,TRBV2,TRBJ2-1
CASGRRQGTEAFF,TRBD1,TRBV7-9,TRBJ1-1
CASSRRQLPYEQYF,-,TRBV5-6,TRBJ2-7
CATSRDRTDNEQFF,-,TRBV15,TRBJ2-1
CASSFDRGRNYGYTF,TRBD1,TRBV6-5,TRBJ1-2
CASSQLAGAYNEQFF,TRBD2,TRBV7-2,TRBJ2-1